Described below is a single T cell receptor beta chain sequence and its context. The data originate from a study of T cell responses to AZD1222 COVID-19 vaccine. The V end lost 3 bases, the J end lost 4 bases, and 13 bases lay between the germline ends. The CDR3 contains 15 residues. CDR1 is MNHEY, CDR2 SVGAGI, per germline. Assay: immunoSEQ multiplex PCR; the TCRdb copy retains only in-frame clones and omits some. The table shows more than 110,000 clones, with about 92% occurring only once. The sequence was obtained from an adult who received the AZD1222 COVID-19 vaccine. The input for sequencing was peripheral blood, taken 28 days after the second AZD1222 dose. This chain joins TRBV6-5 and TRBJ1-5; no clear D gene. CDR3 in amino acids: CASSYYGEGNQPQHF. The CDR3 DNA reads TGTGCCAGCAGTTATTACGGGGAAGGTAATCAGCCCCAGCATTTT.